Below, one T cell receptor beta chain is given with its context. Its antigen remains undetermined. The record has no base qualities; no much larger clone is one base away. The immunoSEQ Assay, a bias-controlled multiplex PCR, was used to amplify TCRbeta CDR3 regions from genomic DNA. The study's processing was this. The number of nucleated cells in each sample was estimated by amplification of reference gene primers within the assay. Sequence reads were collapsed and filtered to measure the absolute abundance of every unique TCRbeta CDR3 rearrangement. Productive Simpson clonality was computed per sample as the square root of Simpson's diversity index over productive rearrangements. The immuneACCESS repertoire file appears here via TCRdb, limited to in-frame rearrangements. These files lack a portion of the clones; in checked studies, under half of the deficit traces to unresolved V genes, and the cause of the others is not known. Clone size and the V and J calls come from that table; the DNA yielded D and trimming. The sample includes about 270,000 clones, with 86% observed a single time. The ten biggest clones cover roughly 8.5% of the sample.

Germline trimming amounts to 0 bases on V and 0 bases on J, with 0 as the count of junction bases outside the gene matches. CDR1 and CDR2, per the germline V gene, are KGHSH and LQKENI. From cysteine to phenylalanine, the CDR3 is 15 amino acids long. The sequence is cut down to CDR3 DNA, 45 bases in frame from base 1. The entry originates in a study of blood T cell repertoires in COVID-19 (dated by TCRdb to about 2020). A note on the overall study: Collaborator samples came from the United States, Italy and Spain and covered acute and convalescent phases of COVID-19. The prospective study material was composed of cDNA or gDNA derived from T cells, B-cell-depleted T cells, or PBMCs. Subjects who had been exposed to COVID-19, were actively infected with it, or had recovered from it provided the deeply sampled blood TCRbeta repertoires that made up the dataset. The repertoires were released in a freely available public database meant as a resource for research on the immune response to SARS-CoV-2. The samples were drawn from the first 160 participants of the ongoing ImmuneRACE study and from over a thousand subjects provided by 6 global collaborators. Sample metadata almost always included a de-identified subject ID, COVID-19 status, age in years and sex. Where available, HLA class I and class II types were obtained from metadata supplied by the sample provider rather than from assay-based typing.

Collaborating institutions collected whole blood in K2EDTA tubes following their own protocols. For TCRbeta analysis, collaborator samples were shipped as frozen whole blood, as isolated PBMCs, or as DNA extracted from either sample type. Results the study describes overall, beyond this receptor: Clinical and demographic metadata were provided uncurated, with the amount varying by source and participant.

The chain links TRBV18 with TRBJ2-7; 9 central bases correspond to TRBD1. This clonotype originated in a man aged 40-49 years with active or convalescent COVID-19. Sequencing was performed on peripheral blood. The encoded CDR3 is CASSPPGQGSYEQYF. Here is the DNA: TGTGCCAGCTCACCACCGGGACAGGGCTCCTACGAGCAGTACTTC.